Listed below are T cell receptor beta chains from one sample, sequenced in a study of T cells in Graves' hyperthyroidism and ophthalmopathy. TCRdb used MiXCR to reprocess the multiplex PCR reads, holding one entry per CDR3 protein. The table includes roughly 660,000 distinct CDR3 sequences, 17% detected once. Sequencing was carried out using blood. Every receptor here comes from a man in his fifties with Graves' hyperthyroidism. Both conserved end residues are part of each CDR3. The order of the fields is V gene, D gene, J gene, CDR3 protein. A D gene is named only where the DNA matches it firmly.

v_call: TRBV4-1
d_call: TRBD2
j_call: TRBJ2-2
cdr3_aa: CASSQESSLAGRGELFF

v_call: TRBV7-2
d_call: .
j_call: TRBJ1-2
cdr3_aa: CASSPEPLGYTF

v_call: TRBV28
d_call: .
j_call: TRBJ2-3
cdr3_aa: CASSPGRFSTDTQYF

v_call: TRBV3-1
d_call: .
j_call: TRBJ1-1
cdr3_aa: CASSQDAGIRTEAFF

v_call: TRBV3-1
d_call: .
j_call: TRBJ1-1
cdr3_aa: CASSQVQGNTEAFF

v_call: TRBV28
d_call: .
j_call: TRBJ1-4
cdr3_aa: CASTSSSGPGEKLFF

v_call: TRBV7-6
d_call: TRBD1
j_call: TRBJ1-6
cdr3_aa: CASSLNQGGTSPLHF

v_call: TRBV24-1
d_call: .
j_call: TRBJ1-5
cdr3_aa: CATSDLRGNQPQHF

v_call: TRBV7-9
d_call: .
j_call: TRBJ2-5
cdr3_aa: CASSQNSGQQETQYF

v_call: TRBV28
d_call: .
j_call: TRBJ1-6
cdr3_aa: CASGGDYSPLHF

v_call: TRBV7-9
d_call: TRBD1
j_call: TRBJ1-1
cdr3_aa: CASSFYDRGRAEAFF